Below, one T cell receptor beta chain is given with its context. Other DNA sequences within the sample encode an identical CDR3. These data originate in a study of blood T cell repertoires in COVID-19. On the study more broadly: T cells, B-cell-depleted T cells, or PBMCs provided the cDNA or gDNA that served as material.

Per the authors' pipeline: For nucleated cells, counts were estimated from reference gene primer amplification. Measured with immunoSEQ multiplex PCR; TCRdb has only the in-frame clones, and not every one. D and trimming come from the DNA, and the V and J calls and clone size come from that table. This table holds under 350,000 clones, roughly 85% found once. CDR1 is SNHLY and CDR2 is FYNNEI in the germline V gene. The CDR3 length is 12 residues. V shed 4 bases and J shed 2 bases, with 5 bases lying between them. Material for sequencing was peripheral blood. The receptor comes from a human donor in a cohort sampled during active COVID-19. V usage is TRBV2 and J usage is TRBJ1-1; D remains ambiguous. The CDR3 bases are TGTGCCAGCAGTGCGGGTAACACTGAAGCTTTCTTT. It codes for CASSAGNTEAFF.